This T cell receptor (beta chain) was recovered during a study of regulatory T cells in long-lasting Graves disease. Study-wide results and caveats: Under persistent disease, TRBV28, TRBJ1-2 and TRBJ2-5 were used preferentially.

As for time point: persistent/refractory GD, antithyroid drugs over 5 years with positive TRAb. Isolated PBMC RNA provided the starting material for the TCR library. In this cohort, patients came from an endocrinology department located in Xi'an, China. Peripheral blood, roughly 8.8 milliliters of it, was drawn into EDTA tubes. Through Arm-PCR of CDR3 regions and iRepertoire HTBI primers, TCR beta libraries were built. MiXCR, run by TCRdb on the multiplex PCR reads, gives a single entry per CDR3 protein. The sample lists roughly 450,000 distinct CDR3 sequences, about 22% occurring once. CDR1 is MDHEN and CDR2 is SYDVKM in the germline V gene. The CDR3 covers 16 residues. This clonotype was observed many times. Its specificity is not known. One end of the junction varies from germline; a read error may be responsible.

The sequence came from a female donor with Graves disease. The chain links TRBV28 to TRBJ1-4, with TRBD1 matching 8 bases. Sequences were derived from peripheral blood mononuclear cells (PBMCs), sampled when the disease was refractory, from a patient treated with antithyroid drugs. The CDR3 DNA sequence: TGTGCCAGCAGTTCTACCGGCCCAGGGGGCATTGAAGAACTGTTTTTT. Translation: CASSSTGPGGIEELFF.